The following is a TCR beta chain sequence with its context. Its antigen is undetermined. Sequenced by immunoSEQ multiplex PCR; TCRdb stores in-frame clones only, minus some. The data hold some 54,000 clones, with 84% observed a single time. This specimen comes from a study of PD-L1 blockade in urothelial cancer. Regarding the study as a whole: At 3 weeks on treatment, tumor-associated clones expanded more with durable benefit.

This CDR3 is 15 amino acids long. Germline loops: CDR1 LNHNV, CDR2 YYDKDF (reference sequence). V was cut by 3 bases and J by 6 bases, with 15 bases left in between. This receptor was taken from a man aged 40-49 years with urothelial cancer. The rearrangement joins TRBV15 to TRBJ1-5; D is ambiguous. Specimen: PBMCs, collected around atezolizumab (anti-PD-L1) treatment. CDR3 DNA: TGTGCCACCAGCAGGGAAAAATTGGGGAGTCAGCCCCAGCATTTT. Translated, it gives CATSREKLGSQPQHF. Combining the CDR3 with reference TRBV15 and TRBJ1-5 gives the whole variable domain DAMVIQNPRYQVTQFGKPVTLSCSQTLNHNVMYWYQQKSSQAPKLLFHYYDKDFNNEADTPDNFQSRRPNTSFCFLDIRSPGLGDTAMYLCATSREKLGSQPQHFGDGTRLSIL.